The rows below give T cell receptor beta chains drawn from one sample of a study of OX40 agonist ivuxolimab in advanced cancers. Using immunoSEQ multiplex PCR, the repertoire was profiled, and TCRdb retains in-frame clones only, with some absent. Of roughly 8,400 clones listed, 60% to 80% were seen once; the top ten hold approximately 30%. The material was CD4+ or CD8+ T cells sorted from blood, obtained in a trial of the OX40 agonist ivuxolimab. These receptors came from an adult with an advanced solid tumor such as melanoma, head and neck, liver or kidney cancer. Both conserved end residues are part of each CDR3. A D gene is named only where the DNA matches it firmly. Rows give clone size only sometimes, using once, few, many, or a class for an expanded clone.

CDR3 DNA: TGTGCCAGCAGCGGGACGCTTTCTAGCGGGGATACGCAGTATTTT
CDR3 protein: CASSGTLSSGDTQYF
J gene: TRBJ2-3
D gene: TRBD2
V gene: TRBV9
clone size: NA

CDR3 DNA: TGCAGCGTTGAAGATACAGGGACGTATGGGGAGCAGTACTTC
CDR3 protein: CSVEDTGTYGEQYF
J gene: TRBJ2-7
D gene: NA
V gene: TRBV29-1
clone size: NA

CDR3 DNA: TGCAGCGCCCGTGGGATACTAGTGACCGAGCAGTACTTC
CDR3 protein: CSARGILVTEQYF
J gene: TRBJ2-7
D gene: NA
V gene: TRBV29-1
clone size: NA

CDR3 DNA: TGTGCCAGCAGCCCGGGACTACCCTACGAGCAGTACTTC
CDR3 protein: CASSPGLPYEQYF
J gene: TRBJ2-7
D gene: TRBD2
V gene: TRBV5-4
clone size: NA

CDR3 DNA: TGTGCCAGCAGCGCCTATGGGACCTCCTATGGCTACACCTTC
CDR3 protein: CASSAYGTSYGYTF
J gene: TRBJ1-2
D gene: NA
V gene: TRBV9
clone size: NA

CDR3 DNA: TGTGCCAGCAGTTTAGCTATGGGGAACACTGAAGCTTTCTTT
CDR3 protein: CASSLAMGNTEAFF
J gene: TRBJ1-1
D gene: NA
V gene: TRBV28
clone size: NA

CDR3 DNA: TGTGCCAGCAGCCCTACACAGGGGGAATTATCCTACGAGCAGTACTTC
CDR3 protein: CASSPTQGELSYEQYF
J gene: TRBJ2-7
D gene: TRBD1
V gene: TRBV7-9
clone size: medium-sized

CDR3 DNA: TGTGCCAGTAGTTTTGGACCCTCGGAAGGGCAAGAGACCCAGTACTTC
CDR3 protein: CASSFGPSEGQETQYF
J gene: TRBJ2-5
D gene: NA
V gene: TRBV19
clone size: few

CDR3 DNA: TGCGCCAGCGAAGGGGATTATGGAAACACCATATATTTT
CDR3 protein: CASEGDYGNTIYF
J gene: TRBJ1-3
D gene: NA
V gene: TRBV10-1
clone size: NA

CDR3 DNA: TGTGCCACCTCCAAGTTGGGGGATCCTGCCTACGAGCAGTACTTC
CDR3 protein: CATSKLGDPAYEQYF
J gene: TRBJ2-7
D gene: NA
V gene: TRBV28
clone size: NA

CDR3 DNA: TGTGCCAGCAATGAGCAGTACTTC
CDR3 protein: CASNEQYF
J gene: TRBJ2-7
D gene: NA
V gene: TRBV6-1
clone size: NA

CDR3 DNA: TGCGCCAGCAGGGAGATCTACAATGAGCAGTTCTTC
CDR3 protein: CASREIYNEQFF
J gene: TRBJ2-1
D gene: NA
V gene: TRBV5-1
clone size: NA

CDR3 DNA: TGTGCCAGCAGTCCAACAGGGTATGGCAATCAGCCCCAGCATTTT
CDR3 protein: CASSPTGYGNQPQHF
J gene: TRBJ1-5
D gene: NA
V gene: TRBV6-5
clone size: NA

CDR3 DNA: TGTGCCAGCAGTGCAGGGACAGGGCCCTACCCCAGGACCTTC
CDR3 protein: CASSAGTGPYPRTF
J gene: TRBJ1-2
D gene: TRBD1
V gene: TRBV6-5
clone size: NA

CDR3 DNA: TGTGCCAGCAGTTTAAGGTCGCCCTGGGGAGGGGACACTGAAGCTTTCTTT
CDR3 protein: CASSLRSPWGGDTEAFF
J gene: TRBJ1-1
D gene: NA
V gene: TRBV27
clone size: NA

CDR3 DNA: TGTGCCAGCAGCTTGAGGGGGAGAAGGCCAGATACGCAGTATTTT
CDR3 protein: CASSLRGRRPDTQYF
J gene: TRBJ2-3
D gene: NA
V gene: TRBV5-6
clone size: few

CDR3 DNA: TGTGCCAGCAGCCCTGTTAGTGGGGGGGATTACAATGAGCAGTTCTTC
CDR3 protein: CASSPVSGGDYNEQFF
J gene: TRBJ2-1
D gene: NA
V gene: TRBV21-1
clone size: NA

CDR3 DNA: TGTGCCAGCAGCCACCAAGGGCAGGTTGGCTACACCTTC
CDR3 protein: CASSHQGQVGYTF
J gene: TRBJ1-2
D gene: NA
V gene: TRBV4-2
clone size: NA

CDR3 DNA: TGTGCCACCAGCAGTGATCAGGGGGCTAGTGGGGCCAACGTCCTGACTTTC
CDR3 protein: CATSSDQGASGANVLTF
J gene: TRBJ2-6
D gene: TRBD1
V gene: TRBV15
clone size: once

CDR3 DNA: TGCGCCAGCAGTCAATCCCCGGCTAGCGGGAGCAAGAATGAGCAGTTCTTC
CDR3 protein: CASSQSPASGSKNEQFF
J gene: TRBJ2-1
D gene: TRBD2
V gene: TRBV23-1
clone size: NA

CDR3 DNA: TGTGCCAGCAGTTTTGGACTAGCCGGGGAGCTGTTTTTT
CDR3 protein: CASSFGLAGELFF
J gene: TRBJ2-2
D gene: TRBD2
V gene: TRBV5-5
clone size: NA

CDR3 DNA: TGTGCCAGCAGCCCTGCAAACACCGGGGAGCTGTTTTTT
CDR3 protein: CASSPANTGELFF
J gene: TRBJ2-2
D gene: NA
V gene: TRBV28
clone size: NA